This T cell receptor beta chain appears in the sequencing data of a study of blood T cell repertoires in COVID-19. In this sample, this clone turned up once. Per the study methods: Amplified reference gene primers provided the basis for estimating nucleated cell counts. Assay: immunoSEQ multiplex PCR; the TCRdb copy retains only in-frame clones and omits some. The D gene and trimming were derived from the DNA, and the V and J assignments and clone size from that table. The sample shows about 36,000 clones, 90% of them seen only once. CDR1 is SGHNT and CDR2 is YYREEE in the germline V gene (reference sequence). This CDR3 spans 15 amino acids. J lost 8 bases, V lost 3 bases, and 6 bases had no gene match.

The chain has TRBV5-4 and TRBJ1-4; 11 nucleotides agree with TRBD1. This clonotype was obtained from a human donor in a cohort sampled during active COVID-19. Sequencing was done on a sample of peripheral blood. CDR3 bases: TGTGCCAGCAGCTCTAAGGGGACAGGGGGAGAAAAACTGTTTTTT. Protein: CASSSKGTGGEKLFF.